These 9 T cell receptor beta chains were all obtained from the same sample, sequenced in a study of control samples from healthy donors and cancer patients. Generated by immunoSEQ multiplex PCR, the TCRdb table keeps only in-frame clones and is missing some. This sample has 100,000 to 150,000 clones, with approximately 92% found just once. The sequenced sample consisted of blood. All receptors come from a man aged 18-30 years in good health.

This chain links TRBV6-2 or TRBV6-3 with TRBJ2-1; possible D gene TRBD2, 5 bases. Germline loops: CDR1 MNHEY, CDR2 SVGEGT. The CDR3 runs to 13 residues. The germline V and J ends were trimmed by 2 bases and 9 bases, with 11 bases remaining between them. The DNA of the CDR3 is TGTGCCAGCAGTTACGTCGAGGAGGCTGAGCAGTTCTTC. This codes for CASSYVEEAEQFF.

This sequence joins TRBV9 and TRBJ1-5; 10 bases match TRBD1. Trimming cost V 6 bases and J 7 bases; bases outside gene matches: 10. The CDR3 contains 15 residues. Per germline, CDR1 SGDLS and CDR2 YYNGEE. In nucleotides, the CDR3 is TGTGCCAGCAACGAAGACGGGACAGGGGTGCAGCCCCAGCATTTT. Translation: CASNEDGTGVQPQHF. Supplemented by reference TRBV9 and TRBJ1-5, the full variable domain reads DSGVTQTPKHLITATGQRVTLRCSPRSGDLSVYWYQQSLDQGLQFLIQYYNGEERAKGNILERFSAQQFPDLHSELNLSSLELGDSALYFCASNEDGTGVQPQHFGDGTRLSIL.

This clone was counted between two and nine times. The J gene is TRBJ1-2, the V gene TRBV20-1; no firm D call. Trimming pared 7 bases from V and 5 bases from J, leaving 11 bases between. From germline, CDR1 is DFQATT and CDR2 SNEGSKA (reference sequence). There are 11 residues in the CDR3. The CDR3 sequence: CSVPRPYGYTF. The CDR3 DNA sequence: TGCAGTGTACCGAGACCTTATGGCTACACCTTC.

The chain recombines TRBV7-2 with TRBJ2-1, with 11 positions matching TRBD2. Germline loops: CDR1 SGHTA, CDR2 FQGNSA. Trimming removed 3 bases from V and 2 bases from J; junction bases left unmatched: 0. This CDR3 comprises 15 residues. Written as DNA, the CDR3 is TGTGCCAGCAGCTTGACTAGCGGGACCTACAATGAGCAGTTCTTC. Translated: CASSLTSGTYNEQFF.

The chain combines TRBV27 with TRBJ2-1; D gene unclear. V shed 7 bases and J shed 0 bases, with 13 bases lying between them. The CDR3 loop spans 15 amino acids. CDR1 MNHEY and CDR2 SMNVEV come from the germline V gene (reference sequence). For the CDR3, the DNA is TGTGCCAGCATTTCTGGCGGCAGCTCCTACAATGAGCAGTTCTTC. Its protein product is CASISGGSSYNEQFF.

This chain links TRBV11-3 with TRBJ2-1; D remains ambiguous. The CDR3 loop spans 13 amino acids. The ends were cut back, 6 bases at V and 2 bases at J, with 8 bases in the middle. CDR1 and CDR2 (germline): SGHNT, YENEEA. CDR3 in amino acids: CASSHEAYNEQFF. CDR3 coding DNA: TGTGCCAGCAGTCACGAGGCCTACAATGAGCAGTTCTTC.

The rearrangement uses TRBV7-8 and TRBJ1-1; D is ambiguous. This CDR3 region has 14 residues. Germline V gene lookup returns CDR1 SGHVS and CDR2 FQNEAQ. The germline V and J ends were trimmed by 4 bases and 3 bases, with 12 bases remaining between them. In DNA form, the CDR3 reads TGTGCCAGCAGCTCCCCTTGGGCACACACTGAAGCTTTCTTT. It specifies CASSSPWAHTEAFF.

CDR3 loop: CATSDSISGTDTQYF. CDR3 bases: TGTGCCACCAGTGATTCCATAAGTGGGACAGATACGCAGTATTTT. This chain uses TRBV24-1 with TRBJ2-3; D is unresolved. CDR1 and CDR2 (germline): KGHDR, SFDVKD. The V end was cut by 2 bases, the J end by 3 bases, with 11 bases between. CDR3 length: 15 amino acids.

The genes are TRBV6-5 and TRBJ2-5, with TRBD2 matching 9 bases. The CDR3 sequence is 15 residues long. The germline gives CDR1 MNHEY, CDR2 SVGAGI. Unmatched junction bases numbered 6, after V lost 2 bases and J lost 5 bases. CDR3 nucleotide sequence: TGTGCCAGCAGTTACGAGCGGGGGGCAGGGGAGACCCAGTACTTC. Amino acid sequence: CASSYERGAGETQYF.